This TCR beta chain comes out of a study of T cell responses to AZD1222 COVID-19 vaccine. Study-wide background: Analysis merged second doses at about 4 or about 12 weeks.

Comments on this clone: Its specificity is unknown.

Study-wide results and limits: In the spike-specific TCR repertoire, nearly half reportedly target unmutated variant regions. Baseline antibody screening turned up just six or seven seropositive AZD1222 recipients. Spike was spanned by vaccine-associated CD4 TCRs, with dominance at 160-218 and 743-854.

Trimming pared 2 bases from V and 0 bases from J, leaving 17 bases between. The CDR3 length is 18 residues. Germline loops: CDR1 SGHKS, CDR2 YYEKEE (reference sequence). The method was immunoSEQ multiplex PCR; TCRdb's version includes in-frame clones alone and lacks a portion of them. The table shows 90,000 to 120,000 clones, with about 90% occurring only once. Sample: peripheral blood, taken on day 0 of AZD1222 vaccination. The source of this sequence is an adult in good health. V usage is TRBV5-5 and J usage is TRBJ1-4; a weak D match, TRBD1 (5 bases). The CDR3 reads CASSFMSVKTATNEKLFF. DNA for the CDR3: TGTGCCAGCAGCTTTATGTCGGTTAAGACAGCAACTAATGAAAAACTGTTTTTT.